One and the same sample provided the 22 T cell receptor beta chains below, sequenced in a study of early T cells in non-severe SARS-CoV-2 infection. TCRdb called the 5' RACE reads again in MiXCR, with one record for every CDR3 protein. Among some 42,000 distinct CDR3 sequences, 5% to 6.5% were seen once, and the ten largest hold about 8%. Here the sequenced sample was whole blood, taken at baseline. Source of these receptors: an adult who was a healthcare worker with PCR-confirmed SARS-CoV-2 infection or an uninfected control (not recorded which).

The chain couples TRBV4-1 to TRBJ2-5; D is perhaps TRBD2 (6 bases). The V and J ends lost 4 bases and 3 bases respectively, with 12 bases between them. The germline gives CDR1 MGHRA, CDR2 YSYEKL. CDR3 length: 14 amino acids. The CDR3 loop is CASSRGVAEETQYF. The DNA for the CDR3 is TGCGCCAGCAGCCGCGGGGTAGCGGAAGAGACCCAGTACTTC.

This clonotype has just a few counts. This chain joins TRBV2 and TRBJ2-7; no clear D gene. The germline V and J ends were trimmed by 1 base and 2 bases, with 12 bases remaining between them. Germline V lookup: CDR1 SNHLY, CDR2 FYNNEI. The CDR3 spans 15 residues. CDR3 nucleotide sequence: TGTGCCAGCAGTGAAGTCGCAGGAAGGCCCTACGAGCAGTACTTC. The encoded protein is CASSEVAGRPYEQYF.

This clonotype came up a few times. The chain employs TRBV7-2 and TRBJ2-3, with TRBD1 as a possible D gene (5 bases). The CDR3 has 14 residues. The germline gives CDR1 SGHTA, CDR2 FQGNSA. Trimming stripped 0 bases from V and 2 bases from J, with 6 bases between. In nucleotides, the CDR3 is TGTGCCAGCAGCTTAGCAGGGGCCACAGATACGCAGTATTTT. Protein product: CASSLAGATDTQYF.

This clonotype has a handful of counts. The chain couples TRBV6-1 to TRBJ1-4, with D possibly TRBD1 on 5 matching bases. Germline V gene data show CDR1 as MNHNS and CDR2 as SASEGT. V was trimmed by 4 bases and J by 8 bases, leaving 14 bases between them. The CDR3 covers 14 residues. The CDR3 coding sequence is TGTGCCAGCAGTGTTGGGGGGTATGGAGAAAAACTGTTTTTT. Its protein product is CASSVGGYGEKLFF.

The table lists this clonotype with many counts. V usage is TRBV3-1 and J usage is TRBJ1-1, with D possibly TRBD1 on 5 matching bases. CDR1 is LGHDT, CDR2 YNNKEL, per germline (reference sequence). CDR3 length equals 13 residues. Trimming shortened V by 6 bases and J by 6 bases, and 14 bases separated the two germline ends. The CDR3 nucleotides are TGTGCCAGCAGTGGAGGAGGGGTGGCTGAAGCTTTCTTT. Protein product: CASSGGGVAEAFF.

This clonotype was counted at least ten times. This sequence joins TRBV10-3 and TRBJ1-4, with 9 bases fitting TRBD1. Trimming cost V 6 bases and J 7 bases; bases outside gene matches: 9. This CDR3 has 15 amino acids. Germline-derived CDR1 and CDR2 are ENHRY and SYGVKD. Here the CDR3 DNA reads TGTGCCATCAGCCCCGGGGGACAGGGTGGTGAAAAACTGTTTTTT. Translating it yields CAISPGGQGGEKLFF.

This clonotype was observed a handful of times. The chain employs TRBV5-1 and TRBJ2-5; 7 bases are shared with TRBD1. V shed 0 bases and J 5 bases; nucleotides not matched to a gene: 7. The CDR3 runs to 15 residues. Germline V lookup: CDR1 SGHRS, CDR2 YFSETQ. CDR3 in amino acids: CASSLEGTDAETQYF. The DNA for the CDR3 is TGCGCCAGCAGCTTGGAGGGGACAGATGCGGAGACCCAGTACTTC.

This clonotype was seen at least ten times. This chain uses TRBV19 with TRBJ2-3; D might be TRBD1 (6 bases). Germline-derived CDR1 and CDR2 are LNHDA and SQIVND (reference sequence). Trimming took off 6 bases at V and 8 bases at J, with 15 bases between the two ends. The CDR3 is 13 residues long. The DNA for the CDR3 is TGTGCCAGTAGCACGAACGGACAGTCTACGCAGTATTTT. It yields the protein CASSTNGQSTQYF.

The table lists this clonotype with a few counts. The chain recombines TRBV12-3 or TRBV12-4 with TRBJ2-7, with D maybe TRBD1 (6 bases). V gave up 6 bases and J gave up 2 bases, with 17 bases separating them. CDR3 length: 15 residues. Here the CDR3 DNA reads TGTGCCAGCAGGCCGACAGGCCATCCCACCTACGAGCAGTACTTC. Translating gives CASRPTGHPTYEQYF.

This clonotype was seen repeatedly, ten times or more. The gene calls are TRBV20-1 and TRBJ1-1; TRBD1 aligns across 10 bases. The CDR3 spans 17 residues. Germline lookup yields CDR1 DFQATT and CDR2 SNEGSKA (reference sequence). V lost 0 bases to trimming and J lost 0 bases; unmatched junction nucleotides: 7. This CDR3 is CSARDPGQGGLNTEAFF. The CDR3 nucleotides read TGCAGTGCTAGAGATCCTGGACAGGGGGGACTGAACACTGAAGCTTTCTTT.

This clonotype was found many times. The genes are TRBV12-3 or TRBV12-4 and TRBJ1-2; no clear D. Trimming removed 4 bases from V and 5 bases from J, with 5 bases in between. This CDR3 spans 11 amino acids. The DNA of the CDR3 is TGTGCCAGCAGTTACAATTATGGCTACACCTTC. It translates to CASSYNYGYTF.

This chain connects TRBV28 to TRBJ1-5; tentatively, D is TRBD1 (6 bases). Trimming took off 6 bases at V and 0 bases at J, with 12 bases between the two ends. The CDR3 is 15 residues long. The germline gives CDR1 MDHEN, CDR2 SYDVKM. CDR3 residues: CASRNTGHSNQPQHF. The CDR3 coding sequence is TGTGCCAGCAGGAACACGGGACATAGCAATCAGCCCCAGCATTTT.

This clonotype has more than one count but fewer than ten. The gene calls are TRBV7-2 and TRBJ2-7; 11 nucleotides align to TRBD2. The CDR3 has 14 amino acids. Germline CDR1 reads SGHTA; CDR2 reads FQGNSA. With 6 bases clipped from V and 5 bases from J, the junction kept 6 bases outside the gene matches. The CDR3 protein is CASRIAGGRDEQYF. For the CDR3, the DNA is TGTGCCAGCAGGATAGCGGGGGGGCGGGACGAGCAGTACTTC.

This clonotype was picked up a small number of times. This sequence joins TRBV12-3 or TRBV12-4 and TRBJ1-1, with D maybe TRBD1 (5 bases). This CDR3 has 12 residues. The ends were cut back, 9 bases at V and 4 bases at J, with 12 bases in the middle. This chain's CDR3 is CASCERGTEAFF. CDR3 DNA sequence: TGTGCCAGTTGTGAGAGGGGCACTGAAGCTTTCTTT.

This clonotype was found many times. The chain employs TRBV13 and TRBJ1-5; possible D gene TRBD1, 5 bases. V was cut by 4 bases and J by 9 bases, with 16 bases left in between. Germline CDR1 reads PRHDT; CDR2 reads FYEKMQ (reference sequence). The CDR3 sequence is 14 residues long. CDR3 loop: CASSWIGGVLPQHF. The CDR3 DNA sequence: TGTGCCAGCAGCTGGATTGGGGGTGTTTTGCCCCAGCATTTT.

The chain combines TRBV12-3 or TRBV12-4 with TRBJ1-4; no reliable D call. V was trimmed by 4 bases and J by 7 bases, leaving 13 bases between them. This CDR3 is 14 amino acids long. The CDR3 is CASSSHNLAEKLFF. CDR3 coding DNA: TGTGCCAGCAGTTCCCATAATTTGGCTGAAAAACTGTTTTTT.

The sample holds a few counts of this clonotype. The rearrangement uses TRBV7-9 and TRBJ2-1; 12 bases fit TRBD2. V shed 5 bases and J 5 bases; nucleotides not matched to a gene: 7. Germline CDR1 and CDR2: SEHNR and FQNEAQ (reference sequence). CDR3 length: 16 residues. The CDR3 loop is CASSLTSGGHNNEQFF. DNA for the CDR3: TGTGCCAGCAGCCTGACTAGCGGGGGACACAACAATGAGCAGTTCTTC.

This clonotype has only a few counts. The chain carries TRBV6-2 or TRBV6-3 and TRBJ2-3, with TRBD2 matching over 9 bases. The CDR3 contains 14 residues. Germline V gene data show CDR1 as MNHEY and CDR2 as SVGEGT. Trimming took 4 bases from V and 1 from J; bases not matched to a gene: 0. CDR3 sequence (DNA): TGTGCCAGCAGTTGGACTAGCGGCACAGATACGCAGTATTTT. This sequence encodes CASSWTSGTDTQYF.

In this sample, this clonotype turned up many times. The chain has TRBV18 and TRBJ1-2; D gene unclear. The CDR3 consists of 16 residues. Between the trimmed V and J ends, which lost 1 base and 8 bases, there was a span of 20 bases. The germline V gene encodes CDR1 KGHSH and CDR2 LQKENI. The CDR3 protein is CASSPRPGEDLGGYTF. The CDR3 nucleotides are TGTGCCAGCTCACCACGTCCAGGAGAGGATTTAGGAGGCTACACCTTC.

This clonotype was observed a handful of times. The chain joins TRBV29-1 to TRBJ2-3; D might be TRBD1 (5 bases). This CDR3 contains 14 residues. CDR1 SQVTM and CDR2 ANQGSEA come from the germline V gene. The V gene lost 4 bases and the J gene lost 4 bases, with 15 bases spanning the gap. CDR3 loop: CSVARVVTADTQYF. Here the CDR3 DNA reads TGCAGCGTTGCCAGGGTAGTTACGGCAGATACGCAGTATTTT.

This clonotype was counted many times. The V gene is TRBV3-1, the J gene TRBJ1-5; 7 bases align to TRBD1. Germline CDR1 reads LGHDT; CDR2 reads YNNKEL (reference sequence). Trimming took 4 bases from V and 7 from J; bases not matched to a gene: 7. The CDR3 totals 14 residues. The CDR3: CASSLDRAGQPQHF. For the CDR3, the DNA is TGTGCCAGCAGCCTTGACAGGGCGGGGCAGCCCCAGCATTTT.

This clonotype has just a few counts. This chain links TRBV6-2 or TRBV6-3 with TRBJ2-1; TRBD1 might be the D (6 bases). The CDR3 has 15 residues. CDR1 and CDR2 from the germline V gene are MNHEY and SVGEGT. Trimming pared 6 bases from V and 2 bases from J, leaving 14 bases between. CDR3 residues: CASRRTENTYNEQFF. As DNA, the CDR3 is TGTGCCAGCAGACGGACAGAAAATACCTACAATGAGCAGTTCTTC.